This entry features one TCR beta chain sequence. What it recognizes is unknown. Other nucleotide sequences from this sample produce the same CDR3. The data derive from a study of cytomegalovirus exposure and HLA in healthy donors. Germline-derived CDR1 and CDR2 are MDHEN and SYDVKM. V dropped 2 bases and J dropped 4 bases, with 18 bases sitting between them. The CDR3 is 17 amino acids. Study-wide results and limits: The authors later linked a missense DCLRE1C variant to TCR beta V- and J-gene trimming. A previous analysis found most TCR beta V segments productive roughly 87% or roughly 30% of the time. Sequencing had likely introduced a cluster of highly shared sequence variants as an artifact. The CMV antigen specificity of a few CMV-associated chains was confirmed through in vitro analysis.

Primers included in the PCR were 60 Vbeta and 13 Jbeta primers. Method: immunoSEQ multiplex PCR; TCRdb's copy keeps in-frame clones and lacks some. The sample consists of approximately 81,000 clones, 77% of them appearing once. The gene calls are TRBV28 and TRBJ2-1, with D perhaps matching TRBD2 (5 bases). The TCR comes from a man aged 45-65 years in good health and CMV-seropositive. Sequenced: PBMCs. The CDR3 region has the DNA TGTGCCAGCAGTTTAAAAACCGGGATGAGTCCTTACAATGAGCAGTTCTTC. As protein: CASSLKTGMSPYNEQFF.